These T cell receptor beta chains were read from a single sample in a study of cytomegalovirus exposure and HLA in healthy donors. The table came from immunoSEQ multiplex PCR; TCRdb's copy has only in-frame clones and leaves some out. The sample lists 100,000 to 150,000 clones; around 80% were seen once. What was sequenced was PBMCs. Every receptor here comes from a man aged 50-60 years in good health and CMV-seronegative. Both conserved end residues are part of each CDR3.

j_gene	v_gene	CDR3aa
TRBJ1-3	TRBV7-9	CSSSLVTSGDAIYF
TRBJ2-7	TRBV5-5	CASSWPGEVYF
TRBJ2-5	TRBV5-1	CASRPDRAGETQYF
TRBJ1-3	TRBV19	CASTIQGRDGNTIYF
TRBJ1-6	TRBV6-5	CASRDDRGYNSPLHF
TRBJ1-2	TRBV5-4	CASSFTTGGVGGYTF
TRBJ2-7	TRBV2	CASIMEPGQGAYEQYF
TRBJ2-3	TRBV9	CASSSIHVAGSYTQYF
TRBJ1-2	TRBV29-1	CSVGAGQGSYGYTF
TRBJ1-2	TRBV18	CASSPAPRQTSGYTF
TRBJ1-3	TRBV7-2	CASSLALAGGNTIYF
TRBJ1-2	TRBV6-1	CASRSGTGTYGYTF
TRBJ2-7	TRBV5-1	CASSFNGPSYEQYF
TRBJ1-1	TRBV6-1	CASSGDRVSPEAFF
TRBJ2-5	TRBV6-6	CASSYPGTGGETQYF
TRBJ2-3	TRBV5-1	CASSIVAGEGTDTQYF
TRBJ2-7	TRBV19	CASSIVGTGGYEQYF
TRBJ2-2	TRBV5-1	CASSSLVNTGELFF
TRBJ2-7	TRBV7-9	CASSSLSGGINEQYF
TRBJ2-5	TRBV29-1	CSAPPGGETQYF